The present entry profiles one T cell receptor beta chain with its context. Its matching antigen is unknown. The sample is drawn from a study of vaccination effects on CD4 cells after COVID-19. Study background: As their vaccination, participants received two doses of either BNT162b2 or mRNA-1273.

Findings of the study overall: Researchers reported few convalescent patients and no early post-infection timepoints in the study.

TCRdb's copy holds only in-frame clones and misses some; the assay was immunoSEQ multiplex PCR. The data hold approximately 25,000 clones, with around three quarters observed a single time. Germline values: CDR1 MNHEY, CDR2 SVGAGI. This CDR3 has 14 amino acids. V shed 7 bases and J 5 bases; nucleotides not matched to a gene: 7. Viral peptide pools were used in the ViraFEST assay to expand antigen-specific CD4+ T cells, and sequencing came afterward. Upon completion of around eleven days in culture, CD4+ T cells were isolated. Vaccine recipients lacked prior SARS-CoV-2 infection and had negative nucleocapsid antibodies. Some 2.2 million PBMC per well received approximately 10 IU/ml IL-2 and around 9.8 ug/ml peptides in culture. Replacing half the medium with IL-2 medium was done on days 3 and 7.

This chain joins TRBV6-5 and TRBJ2-3; 9 nucleotides match TRBD2. The input for sequencing was CD4+ T cells from PBMCs cultured with SARS-CoV-2 spike peptides, taken before COVID-19 vaccination. This clonotype originated in a human donor who received a COVID-19 vaccine. CDR3 in DNA: TGTGCCAGCAATCTAGCGGGGTCTGGAGATACGCAGTATTTT. This translates into CASNLAGSGDTQYF.